The T cell receptor beta chain described here comes from a study of patients and donors after allogeneic stem cell transplantation. TCRdb analysed the RT-PCR reads with MiXCR anew, one entry per CDR3 protein. The data contain about 230,000 distinct CDR3 sequences, around 14% of them seen just once; the ten biggest clones take up 9.5% to 13%. Trimming cost V 2 bases and J 4 bases; bases outside gene matches: 6. CDR1 and CDR2 from the germline V gene are DFQATT and SNEGSKA (reference sequence). The CDR3 runs 17 residues. In its sample, this clonotype was seen a few times. The sequenced sample was blood, either unsorted or a sorted T cell fraction (not recorded which). V usage is TRBV20-1 and J usage is TRBJ2-2; 14 nucleotides agree with TRBD2. The origin of this receptor is a human donor who was either an allogeneic HSCT recipient or a stem cell or donor lymphocyte infusion donor (not recorded which). It is not recorded whose cells these are; they may come from a transplant donor. CDR3: CSARKRLAGGRTGELFF. DNA for the CDR3: TGCAGTGCTAGAAAAAGACTAGCGGGAGGGCGCACCGGGGAGCTGTTTTTT.